Presented here are 25 T cell receptor beta chains from one specimen sequenced in a study of T cell responses to AZD1222 COVID-19 vaccine. Measured with immunoSEQ multiplex PCR; TCRdb has only the in-frame clones, and not every one. The sample has about 150,000 clones, approximately 92% seen once; the top ten hold roughly 3%. The sequenced sample was peripheral blood, obtained 28 days after the second AZD1222 dose. All receptors come from an adult who received the AZD1222 COVID-19 vaccine.

The chain links TRBV7-8 to TRBJ1-6; a possible D gene is TRBD1 (6 bases). CDR3 size: 16 residues. V lost 0 bases and J 5 bases, leaving 11 bases between the germline ends. Germline CDR1 reads SGHVS; CDR2 reads FQNEAQ. The DNA for the CDR3 is TGTGCCAGCAGCTTAGCCGGACAGCGAAATAATTCACCCCTCCACTTT. It encodes CASSLAGQRNNSPLHF.

The chain has TRBV5-1 and TRBJ1-3; no reliable D call. From germline, CDR1 is SGHRS and CDR2 YFSETQ. With 0 bases removed from V and 1 base from J, the gap between germline ends came to 14 bases. This CDR3 contains 17 residues. CDR3 sequence reads: CASSLGSGVRSGNTIYF. CDR3 DNA: TGCGCCAGCAGCTTGGGAAGTGGGGTGCGATCTGGAAACACCATATATTTT.

The CDR3 DNA follows: TGTGCCAGCTTATATTTTAGCGGGGAGCTGTTTTTT. This codes for CASLYFSGELFF. The chain combines TRBV28 with TRBJ2-2, with D unresolved. Trimming stripped 8 bases from V and 7 bases from J, with 11 bases between. The CDR3 covers 12 residues. Germline CDR1 reads MDHEN; CDR2 reads SYDVKM.

The chain uses TRBV30 and TRBJ1-1, with 8 bases identical to TRBD1. The CDR3 is 13 residues long. The J segment lost 5 bases and the V segment lost 8 bases, leaving 10 bases of the junction unmatched. Germline CDR1 GTSNPN, CDR2 SVGIG (reference sequence). The CDR3 DNA is TGTGCCGGAACGACACAGGGGGGAACTGAAGCTTTCTTT. Its protein product is CAGTTQGGTEAFF.

The CDR3 sequence: CASSRQGVASYNSPLHF. CDR3 in DNA: TGTGCCAGCAGTCGACAGGGAGTTGCGTCCTATAATTCACCCCTCCACTTT. The rearrangement links TRBV28 to TRBJ1-6, with 7 bases aligning to TRBD1. The CDR3 runs 17 residues. The V and J ends lost 5 bases and 1 base, in that order; junction bases with no gene match: 8. The germline V gene encodes CDR1 MDHEN and CDR2 SYDVKM.

This chain links TRBV5-1 with TRBJ1-3, with 11 bases that match TRBD1. Germline V lookup: CDR1 SGHRS, CDR2 YFSETQ. The CDR3 length is 17 residues. The V gene end was trimmed by 0 bases and the J gene end by 4 bases; junction bases not matched to a gene: 6. The CDR3 DNA follows: TGCGCCAGCAGCTTGGCCTCGGACAGGGGGCTCGGAAACACCATATATTTT. Translation gives CASSLASDRGLGNTIYF. The whole variable domain, remainder taken from reference TRBV5-1 and TRBJ1-3, is KAGVTQTPRYLIKTRGQQVTLSCSPISGHRSVSWYQQTPGQGLQFLFEYFSETQRNKGNFPGRFSGRQFSNSRSEMNVSTLELGDSALYLCASSLASDRGLGNTIYFGEGSWLTVV.

The V call is TRBV5-4, the J call TRBJ2-1, with TRBD2 as a possible D gene (6 bases). The CDR3 has 16 residues. Germline V gene lookup returns CDR1 SGHNT and CDR2 YYREEE (reference sequence). Trimming stripped 0 bases from V and 3 bases from J, with 13 bases between. The chain's CDR3 is CASSLALGLVYNEQFF. Written as DNA, the CDR3 is TGTGCCAGCAGCTTGGCCCTGGGACTGGTCTACAATGAGCAGTTCTTC.

The chain recombines TRBV29-1 with TRBJ2-5; D may be TRBD1 (5 bases). In germline, CDR1 is SQVTM, CDR2 ANQGSEA. This CDR3 contains 12 residues. Trimming took off 6 bases at V and 0 bases at J, with 8 bases between the two ends. CDR3: CSVAGYQETQYF. In DNA, the CDR3 is TGCAGCGTCGCAGGGTACCAAGAGACCCAGTACTTC.

V is TRBV19 and J is TRBJ2-7; 7 bases map to TRBD2. Germline V CDR1 and CDR2: LNHDA, SQIVND (reference sequence). The V gene end was trimmed by 5 bases and the J gene end by 6 bases; junction bases not matched to a gene: 7. The CDR3 contains 13 residues. The CDR3 DNA is TGTGCCAGTAGTCGGCGGGAGCTCTCCGAGCAGTACTTC. Translated, it gives CASSRRELSEQYF.

The chain links TRBV7-9 to TRBJ2-5; D remains ambiguous. V was shortened by 3 bases and J by 1 base, with 0 bases between the two germline ends. This CDR3 comprises 11 residues. From germline, CDR1 is SEHNR and CDR2 FQNEAQ (reference sequence). CDR3 region: CASSFQETQYF. The CDR3, as DNA: TGTGCCAGCAGCTTCCAAGAGACCCAGTACTTC. The variable domain in full, with the rest retrieved from reference TRBV7-9 and TRBJ2-5, is DTGVSQNPRHKITKRGQNVTFRCDPISEHNRLYWYRQTLGQGPEFLTYFQNEAQLEKSRLLSDRFSAERPKGSFSTLEIQRTEQGDSAMYLCASSFQETQYFGPGTRLLVL.

This chain links TRBV10-1 with TRBJ1-6; D is perhaps TRBD1 (5 bases). The CDR3 is made up of 13 amino acids. Per germline, CDR1 WNHNN and CDR2 SYGVQD (reference sequence). The V and J ends lost 2 bases and 8 bases respectively, with 7 bases between them. The CDR3 here is CASSERGDSPLHF. The CDR3 region has the DNA TGCGCCAGCAGTGAGCGGGGGGATTCACCCCTCCACTTT.

This chain links TRBV2 with TRBJ1-5; perhaps TRBD1 as D (6 bases). Trimming stripped 6 bases from V and 6 bases from J, with 12 bases between. The CDR3 spans 13 residues. Germline CDR1 reads SNHLY; CDR2 reads FYNNEI. CDR3 nucleotides: TGTGCCAGCAGGGTGGGGGGGCGTCAGCCCCAGCATTTT. Residues: CASRVGGRQPQHF.

CDR3 residues: CASSVGGQLYGYTF. The DNA of the CDR3 is TGTGCCAGCAGCGTAGGTGGGCAGCTCTATGGCTACACCTTC. The rearrangement links TRBV9 to TRBJ1-2, with D unresolved. CDR1 is SGDLS and CDR2 is YYNGEE in the germline V gene. V dropped 0 bases and J dropped 4 bases, with 10 bases sitting between them. This CDR3 is built from 14 residues.

This clone was seen just once. V is TRBV29-1 and J is TRBJ1-5; D ambiguous. Germline V CDR1 and CDR2: SQVTM, ANQGSEA. This CDR3 region has 13 residues. The germline V and J ends were trimmed by 6 bases and 0 bases, with 9 bases remaining between them. This CDR3 reads CSVGENSNQPQHF. DNA for the CDR3: TGCAGCGTGGGAGAGAATAGCAATCAGCCCCAGCATTTT. Full variable domain (outside the CDR3, taken from reference TRBV29-1 and TRBJ1-5): SAVISQKPSRDICQRGTSLTIQCQVDSQVTMMFWYRQQPGQSLTLIATANQGSEATYESGFVIDKFPISRPNLTFSTLTVSNMSPEDSSIYLCSVGENSNQPQHFGDGTRLSIL.

The V call is TRBV28, the J call TRBJ2-3, with D possibly TRBD2 on 6 matching bases. The V gene lost 3 bases and the J gene lost 1 base, with 11 bases spanning the gap. Germline values: CDR1 MDHEN, CDR2 SYDVKM. The CDR3 loop spans 15 amino acids. The CDR3, as DNA: TGTGCCAGCAGTTTCCGGGAGAAGGGCACAGATACGCAGTATTTT. Residues: CASSFREKGTDTQYF. Complete variable domain (other parts from reference TRBV28 and TRBJ2-3): DVKVTQSSRYLVKRTGEKVFLECVQDMDHENMFWYRQDPGLGLRLIYFSYDVKMKEKGDIPEGYSVSREKKERFSLILESASTNQTSMYLCASSFREKGTDTQYFGPGTRLTVL.

V and J are TRBV2 and TRBJ2-7; the D is unclear. CDR1 is SNHLY and CDR2 is FYNNEI in the germline V gene. V dropped 7 bases and J dropped 3 bases, with 7 bases sitting between them. This CDR3 comprises 11 residues. CDR3 in DNA: TGTGCCAGCAAACAACTCTACGAGCAGTACTTC. Its protein is CASKQLYEQYF. The whole variable domain, remainder taken from reference TRBV2 and TRBJ2-7, is EPEVTQTPSHQVTQMGQEVILRCVPISNHLYFYWYRQILGQKVEFLVSFYNNEISEKSEIFDDQFSVERPDGSNFTLKIRSTKLEDSAMYFCASKQLYEQYFGPGTRLTVT.

V gene TRBV9 combines with J gene TRBJ2-3; 8 bases align to TRBD2. With V trimmed by 2 bases and J by 1 base, 3 bases remained unmatched. There are 15 residues in the CDR3. Germline V lookup: CDR1 SGDLS, CDR2 YYNGEE. In nucleotides, the CDR3 is TGTGCCAGCAGCGTTAGCGGGACGCGCACAGATACGCAGTATTTT. The encoded protein is CASSVSGTRTDTQYF.

The rearrangement links TRBV11-3 to TRBJ2-1, with TRBD2 identical over 9 bases. This CDR3 is built from 16 residues. V lost 2 bases and J lost 9; bases outside the gene matches: 11. The germline gives CDR1 SGHNT, CDR2 YENEEA. CDR3 loop: CASSLKGGGSGSEQFF. The DNA for the CDR3 is TGTGCCAGCAGCTTAAAAGGCGGGGGTAGCGGGAGTGAGCAGTTCTTC.

The J gene is TRBJ2-3, the V gene TRBV4-3; 11 bases agree with TRBD1. This CDR3 is built from 17 residues. V shed 0 bases and J 3 bases; nucleotides not matched to a gene: 5. Germline V gene sequence: CDR1 LGHNA, CDR2 YSLEER. CDR3 coding DNA: TGCGCCAGCAGCCAAGATATTGGGACAGGGGGGACAGATACGCAGTATTTT. Residues: CASSQDIGTGGTDTQYF.

V is TRBV24-1 and J is TRBJ1-5; TRBD1 matches 8 bases. After removal of 4 bases from V and 2 bases from J, the junction contained 3 bases not matched to a gene. Germline V gives CDR1 KGHDR, CDR2 SFDVKD. The CDR3 runs 15 residues. The DNA for the CDR3 is TGTGCCACCAGTGACCAGGGGGCCGGCAATCAGCCCCAGCATTTT. Its protein is CATSDQGAGNQPQHF.

This rearrangement joins TRBV27 to TRBJ2-7; TRBD1 agrees at 9 bases. This CDR3 has 13 residues. V trimming: 6 bases; J trimming: 3 bases; junction bases outside the gene matches: 3. Per the germline V gene, CDR1 is MNHEY and CDR2 is SMNVEV (reference sequence). The CDR3 sequence: CASRDRGGYEQYF. The CDR3 DNA is TGTGCCAGCAGGGACAGGGGAGGCTACGAGCAGTACTTC.

This clone was seen a single time. V usage is TRBV10-3 and J usage is TRBJ2-1; a weak D match, TRBD1 (6 bases). Germline values: CDR1 ENHRY, CDR2 SYGVKD. The CDR3 has 16 residues. Between the trimmed V and J ends, which lost 3 bases and 7 bases, there was a span of 19 bases. Here the CDR3 reads CAISDNSRGDRNEQFF. CDR3 nucleotides: TGTGCCATCAGTGATAATAGCAGGGGAGATCGAAATGAGCAGTTCTTC.

The chain links TRBV6-5 to TRBJ1-6; D possibly corresponds to TRBD1 (5 bases). The CDR3 has 14 amino acids. Trimming shortened V by 8 bases and J by 10 bases, and 18 bases separated the two germline ends. Germline V gene data show CDR1 as MNHEY and CDR2 as SVGAGI. This CDR3 is CASGTPGVRSPLHF. CDR3 bases: TGTGCCAGCGGGACCCCAGGTGTGAGGTCACCCCTCCACTTT.

This clone showed up just once. This CDR3 is CASSLTVRNYGYTF. CDR3 DNA sequence: TGTGCCAGCAGCTTAACGGTCAGAAACTATGGCTACACCTTC. The chain uses TRBV7-2 and TRBJ1-2, with no clear D. Deletions cut 2 bases from V and 2 bases from J, with 9 bases between. CDR1 SGHTA and CDR2 FQGNSA come from the germline V gene. The CDR3 extends over 14 amino acids. Full variable domain (remainder filled in from reference TRBV7-2 and TRBJ1-2): GAGVSQSPSNKVTEKGKDVELRCDPISGHTALYWYRQSLGQGLEFLIYFQGNSAPDKSGLPSDRFSAERTGGSVSTLTIQRTQQEDSAVYLCASSLTVRNYGYTFGSGTRLTVV.

This chain uses TRBV10-3 with TRBJ2-1; 12 bases are shared with TRBD2. The CDR3 extends over 18 amino acids. Germline V gives CDR1 ENHRY, CDR2 SYGVKD. Trimming removed 0 bases from V and 2 bases from J; junction bases left unmatched: 5. CDR3 DNA: TGTGCCATCAGTGAGTCCCAGACTAGCGGGAGTACCTACAATGAGCAGTTCTTC. Amino acids: CAISESQTSGSTYNEQFF.